This T cell receptor beta chain came from a study of Tregs in tolerant kidney transplant recipients. In the study overall: Recipients received nonmyeloablative bone marrow transplants from related graft donors, with transient mixed chimerism.

This CDR3 region has 13 residues. V was clipped by 5 bases and J by 4 bases; unmatched bases: 4. Germline assignment: CDR1 SGHVS and CDR2 FQNEAQ. TCRdb keeps only in-frame clones here, not all; method: immunoSEQ multiplex PCR. This sample contains about 33,000 clones. Thawed PBMCs were FACS-sorted into unstimulated CD4+CD25+CD127- regulatory T cells, CD4+CD25- non-regulatory cells, CD4 and CD8 cells. On this clone itself: The read is 3 residues too short to cover the CDR3 end, so that end is filled in from the germline J gene.

This sequence originates from a human donor who received a combined kidney and bone marrow transplant. Sequenced here: CD8+ T cells from blood, sampled before the transplant. The chain combines TRBV7-8 with TRBJ1-2; 7 nucleotides line up with TRBD1. CDR3 loop: CASSQRDSYGYTF. CDR3 DNA, as far as it was read: TGTGCCAGCAGCCAACGGGACAGCTATGGC.